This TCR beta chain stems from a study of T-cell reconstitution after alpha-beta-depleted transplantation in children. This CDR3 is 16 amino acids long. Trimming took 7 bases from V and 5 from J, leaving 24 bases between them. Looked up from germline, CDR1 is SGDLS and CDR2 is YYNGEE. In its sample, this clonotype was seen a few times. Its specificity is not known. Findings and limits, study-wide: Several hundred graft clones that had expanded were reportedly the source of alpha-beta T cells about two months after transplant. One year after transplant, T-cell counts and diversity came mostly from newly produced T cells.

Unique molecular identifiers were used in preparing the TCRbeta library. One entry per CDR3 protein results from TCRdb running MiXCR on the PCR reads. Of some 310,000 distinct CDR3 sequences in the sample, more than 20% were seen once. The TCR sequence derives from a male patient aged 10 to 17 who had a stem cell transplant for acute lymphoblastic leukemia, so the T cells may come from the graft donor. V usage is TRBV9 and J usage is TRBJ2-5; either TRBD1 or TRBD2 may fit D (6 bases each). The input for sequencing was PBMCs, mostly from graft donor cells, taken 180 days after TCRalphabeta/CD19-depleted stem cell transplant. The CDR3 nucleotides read TGTGCCAGCGCCCGTCGGGGGCGCGGGGTCGGGGAGACCCAGTACTTC. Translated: CASARRGRGVGETQYF.